This is a list of T cell receptor beta chains from one sample in a study of beta chain features in type 1 diabetes. Using immunoSEQ multiplex PCR, the repertoire was profiled, and TCRdb retains in-frame clones only, with some absent. The repertoire holds roughly 260,000 clones, with roughly 20% as singletons. Material for sequencing was naive CD4+ T cells from blood. The receptors were sampled from a woman in her forties with type 1 diabetes. The CDR3 runs from the conserved cysteine through the conserved F or W. Fields, in order: J gene, clone size, V gene, CDR3 protein. A row's size may be missing; if present it is once, few, many or a size class.

j_gene: TRBJ1-5
abundance: few
v_gene: TRBV5-1
CDR3aa: CASSFGGGQPQHF

j_gene: TRBJ2-5
abundance: -
v_gene: TRBV28
CDR3aa: CASSRDQETQYF

j_gene: TRBJ1-1
abundance: few
v_gene: TRBV15
CDR3aa: CATSRDLEVRNTEAFF

j_gene: TRBJ2-2
abundance: -
v_gene: TRBV28
CDR3aa: CASSPTDRGNTGELFF

j_gene: TRBJ2-5
abundance: few
v_gene: TRBV7-9
CDR3aa: CASSLERVQETQYF

j_gene: TRBJ2-7
abundance: few
v_gene: TRBV28
CDR3aa: CASSFYQGSIDEQYF

j_gene: TRBJ1-2
abundance: -
v_gene: TRBV5-4
CDR3aa: CASTNRDRVDYGYTF

j_gene: TRBJ2-3
abundance: once
v_gene: TRBV28
CDR3aa: CASSPRKTDTQYF

j_gene: TRBJ1-1
abundance: -
v_gene: TRBV2
CDR3aa: CASSVMANTEAFF

j_gene: TRBJ2-7
abundance: -
v_gene: TRBV28
CDR3aa: CASSAPGQGSYEQYF

j_gene: TRBJ2-2
abundance: -
v_gene: TRBV2
CDR3aa: CASYRDRGPGGELFF

j_gene: TRBJ2-1
abundance: -
v_gene: TRBV30
CDR3aa: CAWSRIAGGGGKQFF

j_gene: TRBJ2-2
abundance: few
v_gene: TRBV18
CDR3aa: CASSPRQGNTGELFF

j_gene: TRBJ2-3
abundance: few
v_gene: TRBV5-1
CDR3aa: CASSFGETTDTQYF

j_gene: TRBJ1-5
abundance: few
v_gene: TRBV5-1
CDR3aa: CASSYGDRDQPQHF

j_gene: TRBJ1-1
abundance: -
v_gene: TRBV7-2
CDR3aa: CASSLREGRNTEAFF

j_gene: TRBJ2-3
abundance: -
v_gene: TRBV7-2
CDR3aa: CASSSTSALVYTQYF

j_gene: TRBJ2-5
abundance: -
v_gene: TRBV9
CDR3aa: CASSATGGQETQYF

j_gene: TRBJ2-7
abundance: -
v_gene: TRBV18
CDR3aa: CASSPGRGSSYEQYF

j_gene: TRBJ1-1
abundance: few
v_gene: TRBV4-3
CDR3aa: CASSQDRGGGTEAFF

j_gene: TRBJ2-7
abundance: -
v_gene: TRBV2
CDR3aa: CASSLQDSYEQYF

j_gene: TRBJ1-4
abundance: -
v_gene: TRBV18
CDR3aa: CASSPERTNEKLFF

j_gene: TRBJ2-5
abundance: -
v_gene: TRBV27
CDR3aa: CASRTGGETQYF

j_gene: TRBJ1-3
abundance: few
v_gene: TRBV29-1
CDR3aa: CSVAGVSGNTIYF